A selection of T cell receptor beta chains follows, all from one sample in a study of blood T cell repertoires in COVID-19. Some clones are missing from TCRdb's copy, which holds only in-frame ones; the method was immunoSEQ multiplex PCR. The sample lists 200,000 to 250,000 clones; approximately 82% were seen once. The sample comprised peripheral blood. The receptors shown here come from a man in his fifties or sixties with active or convalescent COVID-19. CDR3s include the opening cysteine and the closing phenylalanine or tryptophan. D genes are given only for firm matches. Clone size appears in some rows only: once, few, many, or a class for an expanded clone.

d_call clone_size j_call v_call cdr3_nt cdr3_aa
TRBD2 - TRBJ2-5 TRBV9 TGTGCCAGCAGCGTTAGCGGGGGGGGAGAAGAGACCCAGTACTTC CASSVSGGGEETQYF
- once TRBJ2-5 TRBV5-1 TGCGCCAGCAGCTTGGGGCAGGGCGGAGAGACCCAGTACTTC CASSLGQGGETQYF
- - TRBJ2-7 TRBV5-4 TGTGCCAGCAGCCGGGACAACTCCTACGAGCAGTACTTC CASSRDNSYEQYF
- once TRBJ2-1 TRBV5-1 TGCGCCAGCAGCTTGGCTAAGCGGACGAGCTCCTACAATGAGCAGTTCTTC CASSLAKRTSSYNEQFF
- - TRBJ1-2 TRBV6-7 TGTGCCAGCAGTTACCCAGGAATCAACTATGGCTACACCTTC CASSYPGINYGYTF
TRBD1 - TRBJ1-5 TRBV28 TGTGCCAGCAGTTTGGGACAAGGGACAGGGTTTAATCAGCCCCAGCATTTT CASSLGQGTGFNQPQHF
- - TRBJ2-1 TRBV4-2 TGTGCCAGCAGCCAAGAACCGTCCGGGGGTGGGGAGAATGAGCAGTTCTTC CASSQEPSGGGENEQFF
- - TRBJ1-2 TRBV30 TGTGCCTGGGGGCGGACAACTAACTATGGCTACACCTTC CAWGRTTNYGYTF
TRBD1 few TRBJ1-5 TRBV4-1 TGCGCCAGCAGCAAGGGACAGTCCAATCAGCCCCAGCATTTT CASSKGQSNQPQHF
- - TRBJ2-5 TRBV7-7 TGTGCCAGCAGCTTAGGCGTAGCGGAGACCCAGTACTTC CASSLGVAETQYF
TRBD1 - TRBJ2-3 TRBV23-1 TGCGCCAGCCTCTTGGGGAGACAGGGGTGTTTTATAAGAGATACGCAGTATTTT CASLLGRQGCFIRDTQYF
- - TRBJ2-1 TRBV7-8 TGTGCCAGCAGCTTAGGCGCCATAGCAGTCCGACCTTTCCTCTCCTACAATGAGCAGTTCTTC CASSLGAIAVRPFLSYNEQFF
- - TRBJ1-1 TRBV6-4 TGTGCCAGCAGTGCCCCGGACAGTATGAACACTGAAGCTTTCTTT CASSAPDSMNTEAFF
TRBD1 - TRBJ2-7 TRBV7-9 TGTGCCAGCAGCTTAGGAAGGGGACAGGGGGCGAGTTACGAGCAGTACTTC CASSLGRGQGASYEQYF
- - TRBJ2-5 TRBV7-9 TGTGCCAGCAGCTTAGGAAAGGCGGCTAGTCCAGAGACCCAGTACTTC CASSLGKAASPETQYF
TRBD1 - TRBJ2-3 TRBV10-3 TGTGCCATCAGTGCTAGGACAGGGGAGAAGTCTGGGGATACGCAGTATTTT CAISARTGEKSGDTQYF
TRBD1 - TRBJ1-2 TRBV9 TGTGCCAGCAGCCAGGACAGGGGTGGCTATGGCTACACCTTC CASSQDRGGYGYTF
- - TRBJ1-2 TRBV29-1 TGCAGCGTTGAGGGCAGCTTTGGCTACACCTTC CSVEGSFGYTF
- - TRBJ2-7 TRBV27 TGTGCCAGCAGTTGGGGTTCGGGAGTAGGCTACGAGCAGTACTTC CASSWGSGVGYEQYF
- - TRBJ2-1 TRBV11-3 TGTGCCAGCAGCTTAGATATTGGGCTCGGAAAGCAGTTCTTC CASSLDIGLGKQFF
TRBD1 - TRBJ1-1 TRBV27 TGTGCCAGCAGTTTTATGAGGGGGCAGGTAGCTTTCTTT CASSFMRGQVAFF
TRBD1 once TRBJ2-3 TRBV11-2 TGTGCCAGCATCCGGACAGGGGATGTGAGCACAGATACGCAGTATTTT CASIRTGDVSTDTQYF
TRBD1 - TRBJ1-1 TRBV6-5 TGTGCCAGCAGTTACGGGACAGCAGGGACTGAAGCTTTCTTT CASSYGTAGTEAFF
TRBD1 - TRBJ1-1 TRBV7-8 TGTGCCAGCAGCTCGGGACAGTTACGATCGAACACTGAAGCTTTCTTT CASSSGQLRSNTEAFF
TRBD1 once TRBJ1-2 TRBV3-1/TRBV3-2 TGTGCCAGCAGCCAATTAACGGTGGGGCCAGGGGGCAAGTATGGCTACACCTTC CASSQLTVGPGGKYGYTF
TRBD1 - TRBJ1-2 TRBV28 TGTGCCAGCAGCCCAACCCATATCCGGACAGGTGCTAGCTACACCTTC CASSPTHIRTGASYTF
TRBD1 - TRBJ1-5 TRBV7-2 TGTGCCAGCAGCTTCAGGACAGGGAGCAATCAGCCCCAGCATTTT CASSFRTGSNQPQHF
- - TRBJ2-1 TRBV7-9 TGTGCCAGCAGCTTAGCCCAAGCGTACAATGAGCAGTTCTTC CASSLAQAYNEQFF
TRBD1 few TRBJ1-2 TRBV15 TGTGCCACCAGCAGAGATAACAGGGGGGGCGGCTACACCTTC CATSRDNRGGGYTF
TRBD1 - TRBJ1-5 TRBV6-6 TGTGCCAGCAGTTACGGTGAGATTCGGACAGGTCAGCCCCAGCATTTT CASSYGEIRTGQPQHF
- - TRBJ1-2 TRBV5-4 TGTGCCAGCAGCTTGTATTCAGGGATCAACTATGGCTACACCTTC CASSLYSGINYGYTF
TRBD1 few TRBJ2-3 TRBV28 TGTGCCAGCAGTGTCCCGGACAGGCGGCCAGATACGCAGTATTTT CASSVPDRRPDTQYF
TRBD2 - TRBJ2-1 TRBV18 TGTGCCAGCTCACCTAGCGGGAGCTTCTACAATGAGCAGTTCTTC CASSPSGSFYNEQFF
TRBD1 - TRBJ2-7 TRBV10-3 TGTGCCATCAGCGGGACAGCGGTGGGTTTCAACGAGCAGTACTTC CAISGTAVGFNEQYF
- - TRBJ2-5 TRBV19 TGTGCCAGTAGTACAGGGTACATTTCAGAGACCCAGTACTTC CASSTGYISETQYF
- - TRBJ2-2 TRBV30 TGTGCCTGGGAGCCCGGGATACCCGGGGAGCTGTTTTTT CAWEPGIPGELFF
- - TRBJ2-5 TRBV4-1 TGCGCCAGCAGCCCAATCCCGGGGAAAGAGACCCAGTACTTC CASSPIPGKETQYF
TRBD1 - TRBJ2-2 TRBV5-1 TGCGCCAGCAGCCTGACCGGGACAGGGTCCACCGGGGAGCTGTTTTTT CASSLTGTGSTGELFF
- - TRBJ2-3 TRBV19 TGTGCCAGTAGACTCAGGGCTGGCTCAGATACGCAGTATTTT CASRLRAGSDTQYF
- - TRBJ1-1 TRBV2 TGTGCCAGCAGTGAAGATGGAGGGACTGAAGCTTTCTTT CASSEDGGTEAFF
- - TRBJ2-7 TRBV6-5 TGTGCCAGCACGAGCAGGGTGGGTCCCTACGAGCAGTACTTC CASTSRVGPYEQYF
- - TRBJ2-1 TRBV21-1 TGTGCCAGCAGGAAACGTTGTGACAGGAGAACTTACAATGAGCAGTTCTTC CASRKRCDRRTYNEQFF
- - TRBJ2-3 TRBV29-1 TGCAGCGTGACGCGGGGAATACCTAGCACAGATACGCAGTATTTT CSVTRGIPSTDTQYF
TRBD1 - TRBJ2-3 TRBV6-5 TGTGCCAGCAAACACCGGGGACAGGGAACAGATACGCAGTATTTT CASKHRGQGTDTQYF
- - TRBJ2-1 TRBV3-1/TRBV3-2 TGTGCCAGCAGCGAAGCGAGAACTAACAATGAGCAGTTCTTC CASSEARTNNEQFF
TRBD1 few TRBJ1-6 TRBV2 TGTGCCAGCAGTGAGGGACAGGGTAATTCACCCCTCCACTTT CASSEGQGNSPLHF
- - TRBJ1-1 TRBV28 TGTGCCAGCAGTTATTACACAATGAACACTGAAGCTTTCTTT CASSYYTMNTEAFF
- once TRBJ2-1 TRBV11-3 TGTGCCAGCAGCTTGGCGGCAAGAAATGAGCAGTTCTTC CASSLAARNEQFF
- - TRBJ1-4 TRBV7-8 TGTGCCAGCAGGCTTAGATTGGGGGGATTTAATGAAAAACTGTTTTTT CASRLRLGGFNEKLFF
- - TRBJ2-3 TRBV9 TGTGCCAGCAGCCCCTCGGTGGTTTCAGATACGCAGTATTTT CASSPSVVSDTQYF
TRBD1 - TRBJ1-1 TRBV5-1 TGCGCCAGCAGCTTCGCAGGGGGGACTGAAGCTTTCTTT CASSFAGGTEAFF
TRBD1 - TRBJ1-5 TRBV6-6 TGTGCCAGCAGCACAGCCAGGGGGCTGGGGAATCAGCCCCAGCATTTT CASSTARGLGNQPQHF
- - TRBJ2-7 TRBV5-6 TGTGCCAGCAGCTTAGGACAGCGCTACGAGCAGTACTTC CASSLGQRYEQYF
- - TRBJ2-1 TRBV5-1 TGCGCCAGCAGCGGCGGGACAGCCTACAATGAGCAGTTCTTC CASSGGTAYNEQFF